These 21 T cell receptor beta chains share one sample of origin, sequenced in a study of a mutant IDH1 vaccine in newly diagnosed glioma. Time point reported: baseline, week 1 (first vaccination visit). Treatment specified: pre-vaccination baseline after standard-of-care therapy. Some clones are missing from TCRdb's copy, which holds only in-frame ones; the method was immunoSEQ multiplex PCR. The sample has tens of thousands of clones, roughly 80% seen once; the top ten hold around 1.9%. This material consisted of PBMCs, taken from a glioma patient treated with radiotherapy, temozolomide or both. Receptors originate from a woman aged 40 to 49 with glioma.

The chain combines TRBV7-2 with TRBJ1-2; no clear D gene. The germline gives CDR1 SGHTA, CDR2 FQGNSA. Deletions cut 5 bases from V and 7 bases from J, with 11 bases between. The CDR3 has 12 amino acids. In DNA, the CDR3 is TGTGCCAGCAGCGGGAGTGAGAGTGGCTACACCTTC. Its protein is CASSGSESGYTF.

The V call is TRBV4-2, the J call TRBJ1-2; unclear D gene. Per germline, CDR1 LGHNA and CDR2 YNFKEQ. V was shortened by 0 bases and J by 8 bases, with 10 bases between the two germline ends. The CDR3 has 13 residues. The CDR3 DNA reads TGTGCCAGCAGCCAAGATTACTCAAGGGGCTACACCTTC. It yields the protein CASSQDYSRGYTF.

The chain joins TRBV7-9 to TRBJ1-1, with D uncertain. CDR3 length: 14 amino acids. The V end was cut by 4 bases, the J end by 4 bases, with 13 bases between. Germline values: CDR1 SEHNR, CDR2 FQNEAQ (reference sequence). The CDR3 bases are TGTGCCAGCAGCTCCGCCGGACGGAGCACTGAAGCTTTCTTT. It yields the protein CASSSAGRSTEAFF. Combining the CDR3 with reference TRBV7-9 and TRBJ1-1 gives the whole variable domain DTGVSQNPRHKITKRGQNVTFRCDPISEHNRLYWYRQTLGQGPEFLTYFQNEAQLEKSRLLSDRFSAERPKGSFSTLEIQRTEQGDSAMYLCASSSAGRSTEAFFGQGTRLTVV.

This clone is a singleton in its sample. The chain uses TRBV5-1 and TRBJ1-1, with D hard to call. CDR1 SGHRS and CDR2 YFSETQ come from the germline V gene. The CDR3 runs 16 residues. V lost 4 bases, J lost 3 bases, and 19 bases lay in between. CDR3 in DNA: TGCGCCAGCAGCCCTCCCGCGGGCCGCGTTGACACTGAAGCTTTCTTT. Its translation: CASSPPAGRVDTEAFF. Filled out from reference TRBV5-1 and TRBJ1-1, the complete variable domain reads KAGVTQTPRYLIKTRGQQVTLSCSPISGHRSVSWYQQTPGQGLQFLFEYFSETQRNKGNFPGRFSGRQFSNSRSEMNVSTLELGDSALYLCASSPPAGRVDTEAFFGQGTRLTVV.

The chain has TRBV6-1 and TRBJ2-7; tentative D call: TRBD1 (5 bases). Trimming took off 5 bases at V and 3 bases at J, with 14 bases between the two ends. Germline V CDR1 and CDR2: MNHNS, SASEGT. The length of the CDR3 is 14 residues. CDR3 protein: CASSLTQGDYEQYF. The CDR3 DNA follows: TGTGCCAGCAGTCTAACGCAAGGGGACTACGAGCAGTACTTC.

This clone was picked up a small number of times. The CDR3 reads CASSPGARTEAFF. The CDR3, as DNA: TGTGCCAGCAGCCCCGGGGCGAGGACTGAAGCTTTCTTT. V usage is TRBV5-6 and J usage is TRBJ1-1; tentatively, D is TRBD1 (5 bases). Trimming shortened V by 4 bases and J by 5 bases, and 12 bases separated the two germline ends. This CDR3 contains 13 residues. CDR1 is SGHDT and CDR2 is YYEEEE in the germline V gene.

This chain links TRBV27 with TRBJ1-5; D is unclear. This CDR3 region has 14 residues. V was trimmed by 5 bases and J by 6 bases, leaving 14 bases between them. The V gene's germline CDR1 is MNHEY and CDR2 SMNVEV (reference sequence). The CDR3 spells CASSKRAGGQPQHF. The CDR3 DNA sequence: TGTGCCAGCAGTAAGCGGGCCGGCGGTCAGCCCCAGCATTTT.

CDR3 protein: CASSQDPAGRGLYEQYF. The DNA for the CDR3 is TGCGCCAGCAGCCAAGATCCGGCGGGGAGGGGGCTCTACGAGCAGTACTTC. The V call is TRBV4-3, the J call TRBJ2-7, with D perhaps given as TRBD1 or TRBD2 (7 bases each). The germline V gene has CDR1 LGHNA and CDR2 YSLEER. V dropped 0 bases and J dropped 3 bases, with 18 bases sitting between them. This CDR3 is 17 amino acids long.

This rearrangement joins TRBV4-3 to TRBJ2-7; D uncertain. Germline values: CDR1 LGHNA, CDR2 YSLEER. The CDR3 consists of 15 residues. Trimming cost V 3 bases and J 2 bases, with 14 bases left between them. CDR3 loop: CASSQVPDTTYEQYF. CDR3 nucleotide sequence: TGCGCCAGCAGCCAGGTTCCCGACACCACCTACGAGCAGTACTTC.

This clone was counted once. The chain employs TRBV2 and TRBJ1-5, with D perhaps matching TRBD1 (5 bases). Trimming shortened V by 6 bases and J by 7 bases, and 19 bases separated the two germline ends. The germline V gene has CDR1 SNHLY and CDR2 FYNNEI. The CDR3 is 15 amino acids. CDR3 region: CASSGDGRFKQPQHF. DNA for the CDR3: TGTGCCAGCAGCGGGGACGGCCGGTTTAAGCAGCCCCAGCATTTT.

The chain carries TRBV5-4 and TRBJ1-4; 7 bases are a match to TRBD1. The CDR3 length is 17 residues. Germline trimming cut 3 bases from V and 3 bases from J; bases unmatched to any gene: 11. CDR1 and CDR2 from the germline V gene are SGHNT and YYREEE (reference sequence). DNA of the CDR3: TGTGCCAGCAGCTCGCCTGCGTCCGGGACAGCTAATGAAAAACTGTTTTTT. As protein: CASSSPASGTANEKLFF.

This clone turned up a few times. The rearrangement links TRBV5-5 to TRBJ1-5; unclear D gene. V gave up 2 bases and J gave up 7 bases, with 13 bases separating them. The CDR3 is made up of 14 amino acids. Per germline, CDR1 SGHKS and CDR2 YYEKEE (reference sequence). CDR3 in DNA: TGTGCCAGCAGCTTTAGCACGATGGGACAGCCCCAGCATTTT. Translating it yields CASSFSTMGQPQHF.

The chain is built from TRBV15 and TRBJ2-1; unclear D gene. From germline, CDR1 is LNHNV and CDR2 YYDKDF (reference sequence). The germline V and J ends were trimmed by 5 bases and 6 bases, with 11 bases remaining between them. The CDR3 spans 13 residues. The CDR3 sequence: CATSRLLGNEQFF. The CDR3 DNA sequence: TGTGCCACCAGCCGGCTCCTAGGCAATGAGCAGTTCTTC.

The chain is built from TRBV15 and TRBJ2-5; 9 positions match TRBD2. The V gene's germline CDR1 is LNHNV and CDR2 YYDKDF (reference sequence). V gave up 7 bases and J gave up 4 bases; unmatched junction bases: 10. The CDR3 runs 15 residues. CDR3 protein: CATTSRAGGRETQYF. Written as DNA, the CDR3 is TGTGCCACCACCTCAAGGGCGGGGGGGCGAGAGACCCAGTACTTC.

The CDR3 nucleotides read TGTGCCAGCTCACCAGACAGGGGAATCAACGAGCAGTACTTC. This translates into CASSPDRGINEQYF. The J gene is TRBJ2-7, the V gene TRBV18; 8 bases fit TRBD1. This CDR3 comprises 14 residues. CDR1 KGHSH and CDR2 LQKENI come from the germline V gene. Trimming at V came to 2 bases and at J to 5 bases, leaving 5 bases not matched to a gene.

In this sample, this clone turned up a few times. Within the sample, other DNA sequences also encode this same CDR3. The chain employs TRBV27 and TRBJ2-6; the D is unclear. Between the trimmed V and J ends, which lost 4 bases and 4 bases, there was a span of 2 bases. Germline-derived CDR1 and CDR2 are MNHEY and SMNVEV (reference sequence). This CDR3 is built from 12 residues. The DNA of the CDR3 is TGTGCCAGCAGTTCCGGGGCCAACGTCCTGACTTTC. This codes for CASSSGANVLTF. Filled out from reference TRBV27 and TRBJ2-6, the complete variable domain reads EAQVTQNPRYLITVTGKKLTVTCSQNMNHEYMSWYRQDPGLGLRQIYYSMNVEVTDKGDVPEGYKVSRKEKRNFPLILESPSPNQTSLYFCASSSGANVLTFGAGSRLTVL.

The chain employs TRBV5-1 and TRBJ1-2; D possibly corresponds to TRBD1 (5 bases). The CDR3 is 14 residues long. The germline CDR1 and CDR2 sequences are SGHRS and YFSETQ. V shed 4 bases and J shed 0 bases, with 10 bases lying between them. CDR3 sequence (DNA): TGCGCCAGCAGCGAAGGGGCGACTAACTATGGCTACACCTTC. Translating it yields CASSEGATNYGYTF. Based on the CDR3 plus reference TRBV5-1 and TRBJ1-2, the full variable domain is KAGVTQTPRYLIKTRGQQVTLSCSPISGHRSVSWYQQTPGQGLQFLFEYFSETQRNKGNFPGRFSGRQFSNSRSEMNVSTLELGDSALYLCASSEGATNYGYTFGSGTRLTVV.

This clone has just a few counts. The rearrangement uses TRBV2 and TRBJ2-5, with 12 bases lining up with TRBD2. In germline, CDR1 is SNHLY, CDR2 FYNNEI. This CDR3 is 14 amino acids long. Trimming took 6 bases from V and 7 from J; bases not matched to a gene: 6. Here the CDR3 DNA reads TGTGCCAGCAGGGGACTAGCGGGCCCAGCGACCCAGTACTTC. Protein sequence: CASRGLAGPATQYF.

The genes are TRBV19 and TRBJ1-6; maybe TRBD1 (5 bases). Trimming cost V 6 bases and J 3 bases, with 9 bases left between them. The CDR3 is 14 residues long. Germline CDR1 and CDR2: LNHDA and SQIVND (reference sequence). The chain's CDR3 is CASRAGSYNSPLHF. CDR3 nucleotides: TGTGCCAGTAGGGCAGGGAGCTATAATTCACCCCTCCACTTT.

V and J are TRBV5-1 and TRBJ1-1; TRBD1 is a possible D gene (5 bases). CDR1 SGHRS and CDR2 YFSETQ come from the germline V gene. Trimming took 2 bases from V and 7 from J, leaving 18 bases between them. The CDR3 length is 15 residues. The CDR3 protein is CASSFSGTSGGEAFF. The CDR3 DNA follows: TGCGCCAGCAGCTTTAGCGGGACGTCTGGGGGTGAAGCTTTCTTT. Full variable domain (remainder filled in from reference TRBV5-1 and TRBJ1-1): KAGVTQTPRYLIKTRGQQVTLSCSPISGHRSVSWYQQTPGQGLQFLFEYFSETQRNKGNFPGRFSGRQFSNSRSEMNVSTLELGDSALYLCASSFSGTSGGEAFFGQGTRLTVV.

The chain links TRBV2 to TRBJ1-2; no firm D call. CDR1 is SNHLY, CDR2 FYNNEI, per germline. The V end lost 6 bases, the J end lost 2 bases, and 7 bases lay between the germline ends. The CDR3 covers 12 residues. The CDR3 nucleotides are TGTGCCAGCAGCCCTAGGAACTATGGCTACACCTTC. This encodes CASSPRNYGYTF.